This T cell receptor (beta chain) stems from a study of blood T cell repertoires in COVID-19. TCRdb's copy holds only in-frame clones and misses some; the assay was immunoSEQ multiplex PCR. The table records approximately 360,000 clones, about 90% of them present only once. The CDR3 contains 17 residues. In germline, CDR1 is KGHSH, CDR2 LQKENI. The junction had 12 bases not matched to a gene; V was cut back by 5 bases and J by 0 bases. This sequence was found in a middle-aged man with acute or convalescent COVID-19. The sequenced sample was peripheral blood. The V and J genes are TRBV18 and TRBJ1-1; 7 nucleotides align to TRBD1. CDR3 sequence reads: CASSSQGGQGLNTEAFF. The CDR3 nucleotides read TGTGCCAGCTCATCCCAAGGGGGCCAAGGATTGAACACTGAAGCTTTCTTT.